This entry concerns a single T cell receptor beta chain. Its antigen specificity is not known. CDR1 and CDR2, per the germline V gene, are MNHEY and SVGAGI. The CDR3 runs 16 amino acids, cysteine and phenylalanine included. A DNA sequence was not provided. The data were taken from a study of T cells expressing NK-cell markers (dated by TCRdb to the early 2020s). A note on the overall study: TCR beta-chain repertoires were profiled in sorted CD3+CD56+NKG2C+, CD3+CD56+NKG2C- and CD3+CD56-NKG2C+ T-cell subsets from several donors. Of the eight sequenced donors, seven were found to be HCMV-seropositive and one was found to be HCMV-seronegative. The libraries were sequenced on Illumina HiSeq 2000/2500, MiSeq or NextSeq, producing 2 x 150 bp reads. The eight sequenced donors were randomly selected healthy volunteers, three men and five women.

To determine HCMV serostatus, a commercial ELISA kit was used to detect HCMV-specific IgG in serum. Peripheral blood mononuclear cells were isolated from blood by Ficoll density gradient centrifugation. These reads were obtained on an Illumina HiSeq 2000. 5'RACE template switching, by which a universal primer site and unique molecular identifiers were added, was used to make TCR beta cDNA libraries. cDNA synthesis was primed from the TCR beta constant segment, followed by two successive PCR amplification steps. The source study handled its data this way. MIGEC handled demultiplexing of the reads and grouping by UMI, while MiTCR was used to assemble and quantify clonotypes. To remove erroneous sequences, TCR cDNA sequences were retained only when supported by two or more reads. Downstream repertoire analysis used the tcR package, and clonotypes were matched across fractions by CDR3 nucleotide sequence plus V segment. VDJmatch was used to annotate antigen specificity against VDJdb, with one amino acid substitution allowed in CDR3. Each entry corresponds to one CDR3 protein sequence from reads that TCRdb reprocessed, and DNA is not given. TCRdb, not the original authors, processed these V and J calls. The sample table gives a few hundred thousand distinct CDR3 sequences. Approximately 3.6% of the sample lies in the top ten.

Here is what the overall study found, with its caveats: In roughly 6 donors, the dominant CD3+CD56+NKG2C+ clonotypes ranked among the top 10 CD8+ clonotypes, making up about 1.0-7.5% of CD8+ T cells. It remained unclear whether the expanded NKG2C-expressing T cell clones were specific for HCMV antigens. Those dominant clonotypes were again the most abundant among CD3+CD56-NKG2C+ cells in several donors, at roughly 28.3-60.1%.

Sequenced sample: blood T cells: a sorted CD56 or NKG2C T cell subset, CD4+ or CD8+ T cells, or bulk PBMC T cells (not recorded which). The clonotype originates from a man younger than 35 in good health. Donor details come from another sample of the same person, matched by shared clones. In this chain, TRBV6-5 is recombined with TRBJ1-5; the D call from TCRdb, TRBD1, cannot be confirmed without DNA. The CDR3 has the sequence CASSYEIGTGRQPQHF.